Listed below are T cell receptor beta chains from one sample, sequenced in a study of blood T cell repertoires in COVID-19. Produced via immunoSEQ multiplex PCR; TCRdb's table is partial and in-frame only. The data show 300,000 to 400,000 clones, roughly 88% seen once. The sequencing input was PBMCs or T cells enriched from blood (not recorded which). Receptor source: a woman in her 30s with acute COVID-19. Each CDR3 is given with its conserved first and last residue. A D gene is named only where the DNA matches it firmly. The listing skips clone size in some rows; elsewhere it reads once, few, many or a size class.

v_gene	len	d_gene	j_gene	abundance	CDR3aa	CDR3nt
TRBV2	17	.	TRBJ1-2	.	CASTPQGWPDRNYGYTF	TGTGCCAGCACTCCACAAGGCTGGCCTGACAGGAACTATGGCTACACCTTC
TRBV7-9	17	.	TRBJ2-3	once	CASSPGSQGTGTDTQYF	TGTGCCAGCAGCCCCGGATCACAGGGTACTGGCACAGATACGCAGTATTTT
TRBV9	16	.	TRBJ2-1	.	CASSDLGVTSYNEQFF	TGTGCCAGCAGCGACCTCGGGGTAACGTCCTACAATGAGCAGTTCTTC
TRBV5-4	14	.	TRBJ2-6	.	CASSFGAGANVLTF	TGTGCCAGCAGCTTTGGAGCTGGGGCCAACGTCCTGACTTTC
TRBV20-1	10	.	TRBJ1-1	.	CSANQAEAFF	TGCAGTGCCAATCAGGCTGAAGCTTTCTTT
TRBV6-5	13	.	TRBJ1-6	.	CASSKYRDSPLHF	TGTGCCAGCAGTAAATACAGGGATTCACCCCTCCACTTT
TRBV9	15	TRBD1	TRBJ1-1	.	CASSVVEGAVTEAFF	TGTGCCAGCAGCGTAGTGGAGGGGGCGGTCACTGAAGCTTTCTTT
TRBV4-1	15	.	TRBJ1-1	.	CASSLHRDLDTEAFF	TGCGCCAGCAGCTTACACAGGGATTTGGACACTGAAGCTTTCTTT
TRBV7-9	16	TRBD1	TRBJ2-3	.	CASSQRGTGGTDTQYF	TGTGCCAGCAGCCAGAGAGGGACAGGGGGTACAGATACGCAGTATTTT
TRBV11-2	13	TRBD1	TRBJ1-1	.	CASSPGQGLEAFF	TGTGCCAGCAGCCCAGGACAGGGCTTAGAAGCTTTCTTT
TRBV10-3	15	.	TRBJ1-4	.	CATLPGGEPSQKLFF	TGTGCCACTCTTCCGGGAGGGGAGCCGAGTCAAAAACTGTTTTTT
TRBV11-3	13	TRBD1	TRBJ2-5	.	CASSPRTGETQYF	TGTGCCAGCAGCCCCAGGACAGGCGAGACCCAGTACTTC
TRBV24-1	17	.	TRBJ1-5	.	CATSDFRQHNSNQPQHF	TGTGCCACCAGTGACTTTCGACAGCATAATAGCAATCAGCCCCAGCATTTT
TRBV2	20	TRBD1	TRBJ2-2	.	CASRRAGQGAARGDTGELFF	TGTGCCAGCAGGAGGGCAGGACAGGGGGCTGCCCGAGGCGACACCGGGGAGCTGTTTTTT
TRBV7-3	15	TRBD2	TRBJ2-1	.	CASSLSGGLYNEQFF	TGTGCCAGCAGCCTTAGCGGGGGACTCTACAATGAGCAGTTCTTC
TRBV11-3	12	TRBD1	TRBJ1-2	.	CASSNRGYGYTF	TGTGCCAGCAGCAACAGGGGCTATGGCTACACCTTC
TRBV9	15	TRBD1	TRBJ2-5	once	CASSVVGTAQETQYF	TGTGCCAGCAGCGTAGTCGGGACAGCTCAAGAGACCCAGTACTTC
TRBV5-4	13	.	TRBJ2-2	few	CASSLPGAGELFF	TGTGCCAGCAGCTTGCCAGGGGCCGGGGAGCTGTTTTTT
TRBV5-1	16	.	TRBJ1-6	.	CASSLATGINNSPLHF	TGCGCCAGCAGCTTGGCTACAGGGATCAATAATTCACCCCTCCACTTT
TRBV2	15	.	TRBJ1-1	.	CASSYFQTVNTEAFF	TGTGCCAGCAGCTACTTCCAGACAGTGAACACTGAAGCTTTCTTT
TRBV7-6	16	.	TRBJ1-1	.	CASSLRGGPMNTEAFF	TGTGCCAGCAGCCTAAGGGGAGGACCCATGAACACTGAAGCTTTCTTT
TRBV27	13	.	TRBJ2-7	.	CASSLFPFYEQYF	TGTGCCAGCAGTTTATTTCCCTTCTACGAGCAGTACTTC
TRBV7-9	14	TRBD1	TRBJ2-2	.	CASSLRQGPGELFF	TGTGCCAGCAGCCTTAGACAGGGCCCCGGGGAGCTGTTTTTT
TRBV19	19	TRBD1	TRBJ1-4	.	CASQKATGTGYTENEKLFF	TGTGCCAGTCAGAAAGCTACCGGGACAGGGTATACGGAGAATGAAAAACTGTTTTTT
TRBV5-6	16	TRBD2	TRBJ2-3	.	CASSLVGAGGPDTQYF	TGTGCCAGCAGCTTGGTGGGCGCGGGGGGGCCAGATACGCAGTATTTT
TRBV2	14	.	TRBJ1-3	.	CASSATGDGNTIYF	TGTGCCAGCAGCGCCACGGGAGATGGAAACACCATATATTTT
TRBV10-3	16	.	TRBJ2-7	few	CAISESDRGSSYEQYF	TGTGCCATCAGTGAGTCGGATCGGGGGAGCTCCTACGAGCAGTACTTC
TRBV6-5	12	TRBD1	TRBJ1-2	.	CATLGTGYGYTF	TGTGCCACCCTCGGGACAGGGTATGGCTACACCTTC
TRBV19	13	TRBD1	TRBJ1-2	.	CASRDRGGYGYTF	TGTGCCAGTAGGGACAGGGGAGGCTATGGCTACACCTTC
TRBV7-3	13	.	TRBJ1-2	.	CASSPTYGYGYTF	TGTGCCAGCAGCCCCACATATGGCTATGGCTACACCTTC
TRBV6-5	14	.	TRBJ1-4	.	CASSPGGGGEKLFF	TGTGCCAGCAGCCCGGGCGGGGGGGGTGAAAAACTGTTTTTT
TRBV9	18	TRBD2	TRBJ2-7	.	CASSQGLAGPRVAYEQYF	TGTGCCAGCAGCCAGGGACTAGCGGGGCCCCGTGTCGCCTACGAGCAGTACTTC
TRBV27	13	TRBD1	TRBJ1-2	.	CASSPGQPYGYTF	TGTGCCAGCAGTCCGGGACAGCCTTATGGCTACACCTTC
TRBV15	13	.	TRBJ1-6	once	CATSRNRVSPLHF	TGTGCCACCAGCAGAAACAGGGTTTCACCCCTCCACTTT
TRBV28	14	TRBD1	TRBJ1-2	.	CASSSYHDRDGYTF	TGTGCCAGCAGTTCCTACCACGACAGGGATGGCTACACCTTC
TRBV15	16	TRBD1	TRBJ1-1	.	CATSRGSGQGRTEAFF	TGTGCCACCAGCAGAGGATCGGGACAGGGACGGACTGAAGCTTTCTTT
TRBV10-2	15	.	TRBJ1-6	.	CASSGSDRLNSPLHF	TGCGCCAGCAGTGGCAGTGACAGGTTGAATTCACCCCTCCACTTT
TRBV5-4	15	TRBD1	TRBJ2-7	.	CASSGGQGRSYEQYF	TGTGCCAGCAGCGGGGGACAGGGTAGGTCCTACGAGCAGTACTTC
TRBV27	14	.	TRBJ2-3	.	CASSLSARTDTQYF	TGTGCCAGCAGTTTATCAGCCCGGACAGATACGCAGTATTTT
TRBV3-1/TRBV3-2	16	.	TRBJ1-3	.	CASSQDLGFLRDTIYF	TGTGCCAGCAGCCAAGATCTCGGGTTTCTGAGGGACACCATATATTTT
TRBV7-9	16	TRBD2	TRBJ2-3	.	CASSVAWRGGADTQYF	TGTGCCAGCAGTGTGGCTTGGCGGGGGGGCGCAGATACGCAGTATTTT
TRBV19	17	TRBD2	TRBJ2-1	.	CASSRASGGSSYNEQFF	TGTGCCAGTAGTAGGGCTAGCGGGGGCAGCTCCTACAATGAGCAGTTCTTC
TRBV11-2	13	.	TRBJ1-5	.	CASSLYSNQPQHF	TGTGCCAGCAGCTTGTATAGCAATCAGCCCCAGCATTTT
TRBV20-1	15	.	TRBJ1-1	.	CSASGEGKMRTEAFF	TGCAGTGCTAGTGGGGAGGGCAAGATGAGGACTGAAGCTTTCTTT
TRBV10-3	12	.	TRBJ2-7	.	CAIKDNSYEQYF	TGTGCCATCAAGGACAATTCCTACGAGCAGTACTTC
TRBV7-3	15	TRBD1	TRBJ1-2	.	CASSLKTGGAHGYTF	TGTGCCAGCAGCTTAAAGACAGGGGGCGCGCATGGCTACACCTTC
TRBV9	15	TRBD2	TRBJ2-1	.	CASSVGGGGANEQFF	TGTGCCAGCAGCGTAGGCGGCGGGGGGGCCAATGAGCAGTTCTTC
TRBV27	13	.	TRBJ2-1	.	CASSFLGQREQFF	TGTGCCAGCAGTTTTCTAGGACAGAGAGAGCAGTTCTTC
TRBV7-8	13	.	TRBJ1-2	.	CASSLATDYGYTF	TGTGCCAGCAGCTTAGCCACAGACTATGGCTACACCTTC
TRBV7-9	15	.	TRBJ1-1	.	CASSLKQTRGTEAFF	TGTGCCAGCAGCTTAAAGCAAACGAGGGGGACTGAAGCTTTCTTT
TRBV2	14	TRBD1	TRBJ1-5	.	CASTRDRDNQPQHF	TGTGCCAGCACCCGGGACAGAGACAATCAGCCCCAGCATTTT
TRBV24-1	15	.	TRBJ2-1	.	CATSGGRGSYNEQFF	TGTGCCACAAGTGGGGGCAGGGGCTCCTACAATGAGCAGTTCTTC
TRBV6-2/TRBV6-3	14	.	TRBJ2-7	.	CASSYPSTAYEQYF	TGTGCCAGCAGTTACCCGTCGACAGCGTACGAGCAGTACTTC
TRBV5-1	16	.	TRBJ2-3	once	CASSLARRARTDTQYF	TGCGCCAGCAGCTTGGCGCGGCGGGCCCGCACAGATACGCAGTATTTT
TRBV7-3	13	.	TRBJ1-5	.	CASSGRSGQPQHF	TGTGCCAGCAGCGGGCGATCAGGACAGCCCCAGCATTTT
TRBV24-1	14	TRBD1	TRBJ2-7	.	CATQEGTGPYEQYF	TGTGCCACCCAGGAAGGGACAGGCCCCTACGAGCAGTACTTC
TRBV7-2	16	.	TRBJ1-1	.	CASSLFLPTMNTEAFF	TGTGCCAGCAGCTTATTTTTACCGACAATGAACACTGAAGCTTTCTTT
TRBV15	15	TRBD1	TRBJ2-4	.	CATTTSTGYENIQYF	TGTGCCACCACCACTTCGACAGGGTACGAAAACATTCAGTACTTC